This entry describes one T cell receptor beta chain. This clonotype was seen at least ten times. Its antigen is not yet known. Base qualities are not recorded, but no much larger clone differs from it by a single base. This record comes from a study of Graves' ophthalmopathy and Graves' hyperthyroidism (dated by TCRdb to between 2018 and 2020). With respect to the entire study: Peripheral blood was collected at initial diagnosis, before any treatment. The independent validation cohort included approximately 19 hyperthyroidism patients plus 17 patients who later progressed from hyperthyroidism to ophthalmopathy. The roughly 91 discovery patients were randomly split 7:3 into training and test sets. TCR beta repertoire signatures were used to distinguish Graves' ophthalmopathy from Graves' hyperthyroidism and to predict progression to ophthalmopathy. In total, 135 blood samples were TCR-sequenced: roughly 45 ophthalmopathy, some 75 hyperthyroidism and about 17 hyperthyroidism-to-ophthalmopathy patients. T-cell repertoires of thyroid tissue and blood were compared in 5 or 6 hyperthyroidism patients. Following sample collection, hyperthyroidism patients were given methimazole at a starting dose of 30 mg daily, and ophthalmopathy patients were given high-dose intravenous methylprednisolone. To explore V-J signatures distinguishing ophthalmopathy from hyperthyroidism, a discovery set of some 100 patients (about 41 ophthalmopathy, 57 stable hyperthyroidism) was enrolled.

TCR beta CDR3 regions were amplified from RNA transcripts for repertoire sequencing. A first-round RT-PCR used HTBI primers with the Qiagen OneStep RT-PCR kit, followed by a second-round multiplex PCR, size selection and purification. The libraries underwent paired-end sequencing with 100 bp reads on an Illumina HiSeq2000. From the authors' description of their analysis: Reads were processed with SOAPnuke, discarding reads with adapters, uncalled bases, mean Phred below 15, or no exact constant-primer or identifier match. COPE v1.2.5 was used to merge high-quality paired reads. Each unique nucleotide sequence was defined as a clonotype, and clonotypes were aligned to IMGT TRB V, D and J references with MiTCR v1.1. Analysis was restricted to V-J combinations with a frequency above 0.0001, which covered over 98% of repertoires. For each V-J combination, a TCR clonal expansion and chaos score was defined as the ratio of F50 clonal expansion to chaos observed in the TCRdist matrix. Welch's t-statistics and random forest were used to narrow the features down to around 12 V-J combinations, which were then fed into a naive Bayes classifier. The Morisita-Horn index was used to measure how similar the thyroid and blood repertoires were. TCRdb passed the public sequencing reads through fastp at Q25 and MiXCR, retaining productive beta sequences. Records with the same CDR3 protein are collapsed into one entry carrying the most frequent genes and DNA. TCRdb, rather than the study authors, made the V and J calls. The sample records a few hundred thousand distinct CDR3 sequences, roughly 14% of which are singletons. The ten largest clones capture about 7% of the sample.

Germline trimming: 5 bases from V, 6 bases from J; junction bases outside gene matches: 10. Taken from the germline V gene, the CDR1 and CDR2 loops are SGHRS and YFSETQ. The CDR3 sequence holds 14 residues, the cysteine and phenylalanine included. The entry retains the CDR3 DNA only, 42 bases that are in frame from base 1. Hyperthyroidism was considered stable if no progression to ophthalmopathy occurred within 18 months of follow-up. Patients with hyperthyroidism were aged 18 to 65 years, had been newly diagnosed, and had a disease duration of less than 2 months. Patients with other autoimmune diseases, uncontrolled infections, pregnancy or lactation were excluded. Clinical symptoms, serum thyroxine, TRAb, thyroid ultrasound and orbital computed tomography formed the basis of the diagnosis. PBMCs were isolated from 7.5 to 10 ml of fresh peripheral blood by Ficoll-Paque density gradient centrifugation. Total RNA was extracted using Trizol reagent, and RNA quality was checked on an Agilent 2100 Bioanalyzer.

Here is what the overall study found, with its caveats: No statistical method was used to predetermine the sample size, and group allocation was not hidden from the investigators. Most expanded thyroid clonotypes with a frequency above 0.001 also appeared in blood, which suggests that blood repertoires may reflect the immune response in the thyroid. In validation, the model predicted ophthalmopathy progression with more than 55% sensitivity and 72% to 80% specificity; some 13 predicted patients were CT-confirmed with GO in a median of around 6.5 months. In cross-validation, the 13-signature model distinguished ophthalmopathy from stable hyperthyroidism with approximately 88% sensitivity and about 84% specificity, and in the test set the corresponding values were roughly 78% and 74%.

The chain links TRBV5-1 with TRBJ1-1; 7 central nucleotides agree with TRBD1. This sequence originates from a woman aged 18-29 years with stable Graves' hyperthyroidism. Donor details come from another sample of the same person, matched by shared clones. Sequencing used peripheral blood. The DNA reads TGCGCCAGCAGTTTACCAACAGGGGAAGCTGAAGCTTTCTTT. This yields the protein CASSLPTGEAEAFF.